One sample yielded the 3 T cell receptor beta chains listed below, sequenced in a study of beta chain features in type 1 diabetes. Their antigens remain unidentified. The sequenced template was cDNA made from the entire isolated RNA. Measured with immunoSEQ multiplex PCR; TCRdb has only the in-frame clones, and not every one. The repertoire consists of under 20,000 clones, with about three quarters occurring once and the leading ten covering 0.79%. The study's findings and limits: Within each of all four CD4+ subsets, Type 1 diabetes patients had TCRB CDR3s that were moderately but significantly shorter.

The source material was stem cell memory CD4+ T cells from blood. The receptors shown here come from a man aged 25 to 40 with type 1 diabetes.

This chain links TRBV10-3 with TRBJ2-7; TRBD1 matches at 9 bases. Losses at the gene ends were 6 bases for V and 5 bases for J; bases not matched to a gene: 11. CDR1 ENHRY and CDR2 SYGVKD come from the germline V gene. This CDR3 contains 15 residues. The CDR3 region is CAIRADRDRVNEQYF. The CDR3 nucleotides are TGTGCCATCAGAGCCGACCGGGACAGGGTGAACGAGCAGTACTTC.

The chain employs TRBV5-1 and TRBJ2-3; 8 nucleotides align to TRBD1. Germline CDR1 is SGHRS and CDR2 is YFSETQ. CDR3 size: 15 residues. The V gene end was trimmed by 3 bases and the J gene end by 3 bases; junction bases not matched to a gene: 6. The CDR3 here is CASSSTGGRTDTQYF. CDR3 in DNA: TGCGCCAGCAGCTCTACAGGGGGGCGAACAGATACGCAGTATTTT.

The chain couples TRBV21-1 to TRBJ2-7; whether TRBD2, the table's D call, matches the DNA was not checked. TRBV21-1 is recorded as a pseudogene. This CDR3 spans 16 amino acids. The CDR3 protein is CASSPREAPVAREQYF. In DNA form, the CDR3 reads TGTGCCAGCAGCCCCCGGGAGGCCCCTGTAGCTCGCGAGCAGTACTTC.